These 19 T cell receptor beta chains were all obtained from the same sample, sequenced in a study of tumor-infiltrating lymphocytes in primary liver carcinoma. Unsorted bulk tissue, roughly 20-33 mg of it, served as the source for co-extraction of RNA and DNA. The researchers produced TCR beta cDNA from roughly 550 ng total RNA with a constant-region primer. Sequencing libraries for TCR beta derived from three nested multiplex PCR rounds that used slightly modified ARM-PCR. Running 10 cycles apiece, the first two PCR rounds relied on TRBV1-TRBV30 forward primers together with a C-beta reverse primer. TCRdb ran MiXCR on the multiplex PCR reads and lists one entry per CDR3 protein. The sample lists almost 55,000 distinct CDR3 sequences, about 73% occurring once. Specimen: liver tumor tissue from sampling region 2. The sample's subset: tumor region T2, inferior pole. These receptor sequences come from a man aged 35-49 years with primary liver carcinoma and hepatitis B virus infection.

This clonotype has only one observation. The junction and the germline gene differ at one end; a read error may be behind it. This rearrangement joins TRBV11-2 to TRBJ2-1; the match to TRBD2 covers 9 bases. This CDR3 contains 16 residues. From germline, CDR1 is SGHAT and CDR2 FQNNGV. CDR3 protein: CVSSPLAGEARNEQFF. For the CDR3, the DNA is TGTGTCAGCAGCCCTTTAGCGGGAGAGGCTCGGAATGAGCAGTTCTTC.

In the case of this clonotype: The junction departs from germline at one end; a sequencing error may be responsible. The rearrangement joins TRBV7-9 to TRBJ1-6; D remains unclear. Germline CDR1 and CDR2: SEHNR and FQNEAQ (reference sequence). The CDR3 runs 16 residues. This chain's CDR3 is CASNLARSQSNSPLHF. In DNA form, the CDR3 reads TGTGCCAGCAACTTAGCGCGAAGTCAGAGCAATTCACCCCTCCACTTT.

As regards this clonotype: The missing conserved phenylalanine or tryptophan at the end of this CDR3 makes a read error likely. The gene calls are TRBV2 and TRBJ2-1; D unclear. Germline CDR1 SNHLY, CDR2 FYNNEI. V was clipped by 7 bases and J by 4 bases, with 11 bases between them. CDR3 length: 13 amino acids. In DNA, the CDR3 is TGTGCCAGCAAGGATGGACCTTACAATGAGCAGTTCTTA. Translating gives CASKDGPYNEQFL.

As to this clonotype: The missing conserved phenylalanine or tryptophan at the end of this CDR3 makes a read error likely. Because the CDR3's place on the DNA is in doubt, the DNA is left out and the CDR3 is given as listed by TCRdb. This chain uses TRBV5-6 with TRBJ2-7; TRBD2, the table's D call, lacks a check against the DNA. The CDR3 length equals 14 residues, ends included. Germline CDR1 is SGHDT and CDR2 is YYEEEE. The chain's CDR3 is CASHTSGRVYEQYL.

This clonotype was observed at least ten times. This rearrangement joins TRBV6-1 to TRBJ2-1; 11 positions agree with TRBD2. Germline values: CDR1 MNHNS, CDR2 SASEGT. Trimming removed 8 bases from V and 6 bases from J; junction bases left unmatched: 6. The CDR3 runs 14 residues. CDR3 sequence: CASSLAGAINEQFF. The CDR3 DNA reads TGTGCCAGCTCACTAGCGGGAGCGATCAATGAGCAGTTCTTC.

With respect to this clonotype: Mismatch with germline at one junction end may stem from a read error. V usage is TRBV29-1 and J usage is TRBJ2-1; 8 bases agree with TRBD2. Germline V gene sequence: CDR1 SQVTM, CDR2 ANQGSEA. This CDR3 has 13 residues. The CDR3 sequence: CSELAGTYNAQIF. CDR3 DNA sequence: TGCAGCGAGCTAGCGGGCACCTACAATGCGCAGATCTTC.

This clonotype appeared a single time. A junction end diverges from the germline sequence, so it may reflect a read error. The chain uses TRBV6-6 and TRBJ1-5; D call uncertain. This CDR3 region has 16 residues. Germline V gene lookup returns CDR1 MNHNY and CDR2 SVGAGI (reference sequence). The CDR3 sequence: CASSYRVDYSNQPQYF. DNA for the CDR3: TGTGCCAGCAGTTACCGAGTAGACTATAGCAATCAGCCCCAATATTTT.

The V and J genes are TRBV11-2 and TRBJ2-3; perhaps TRBD2 as D (5 bases). This CDR3 is 14 amino acids long. Trimming left V 8 bases short and J 5 bases short, with 17 bases between. Per the germline V gene, CDR1 is SGHAT and CDR2 is FQNNGV. The CDR3, as DNA: TGTGCCAGCTGGGTGAAGGGTGAGGGAGATACGCAGTATTTT. Encoded protein: CASWVKGEGDTQYF.

Notes on this clonotype: The conserved phenylalanine or tryptophan normally closing the CDR3 is absent here, so this likely arose from a read error. The chain couples TRBV11-2 to TRBJ2-2, with D hard to call. Per germline, CDR1 SGHAT and CDR2 FQNNGV. The CDR3 covers 13 residues. This CDR3 reads CTSSYTNTEELFL. DNA of the CDR3: TGTACCAGCAGCTACACGAACACCGAGGAGCTGTTTCTT.

Note on this clonotype: One base away lies a much larger clone, so this may be a sequencing read error. The conserved phenylalanine or tryptophan is not found at the CDR3 terminus, so this likely reflects a read error. The rearrangement joins TRBV28 to TRBJ2-2; 7 positions match TRBD2. The CDR3 length is 15 residues. Per the germline V gene, CDR1 is MDHEN and CDR2 is SYDVKM. Trimming removed 1 base from V and 4 bases from J; junction bases left unmatched: 3. The CDR3 DNA follows: TGTGCCAGCAGTTTATTAGGGAGGGGCACCGGGGAGCTGTTTTAT. Residues: CASSLLGRGTGELFY.

The chain links TRBV2 to TRBJ2-4, with TRBD2 identical over 7 bases. Germline trimming cut 4 bases from V and 9 bases from J; bases unmatched to any gene: 12. Germline CDR1 is SNHLY and CDR2 is FYNNEI. The CDR3 contains 15 residues. The DNA for the CDR3 is TGTGCCAGCAGTGGGACTAGTCTCGGAGGAGCCATTCAGTACTTC. Translated: CASSGTSLGGAIQYF.

About this clonotype: One end of the junction does not line up with germline, which may come from a read error. This chain uses TRBV6-5 with TRBJ2-1; a possible D gene is TRBD1 (5 bases). This CDR3 comprises 15 residues. CDR1 is MNHEY, CDR2 SVGAGI, per germline. CDR3 sequence: CVSREYRSSYNEHFF. The CDR3 DNA reads TGTGTCAGCAGGGAATACAGGAGTTCCTACAATGAGCACTTCTTC.

Many counts were recorded for this clonotype. This chain links TRBV6-2 or TRBV6-3 with TRBJ2-5; a possible D gene is TRBD1 (6 bases). The CDR3 contains 14 residues. Germline-derived CDR1 and CDR2 are MNHEY and SVGEGT. The germline V and J ends were trimmed by 7 bases and 1 base, with 13 bases remaining between them. The chain's CDR3 is CASTEQGPQETQYF. In DNA form, the CDR3 reads TGTGCCAGCACCGAACAGGGACCCCAAGAGACCCAGTACTTC.

The chain has TRBV11-2 and TRBJ1-1, with 7 bases identical to TRBD1. Trimming at V came to 0 bases and at J to 5 bases, leaving 3 bases not matched to a gene. This CDR3 contains 14 residues. The germline V gene encodes CDR1 SGHAT and CDR2 FQNNGV. CDR3 amino acids: CASSLDPGGTEAFF. The CDR3 DNA reads TGTGCCAGCAGCTTAGATCCAGGGGGGACTGAAGCTTTCTTT.

Of note for this clonotype: One junction end disagrees with the germline gene, perhaps due to a read error. This sequence joins TRBV10-2 and TRBJ2-3, with 13 bases matching TRBD2. Germline V CDR1 and CDR2: WSHSY, SAAADI. CDR3 length: 17 amino acids. CDR3 loop: CASSEWTSGRGANTQYF. CDR3 nucleotide sequence: TGCGCTAGCAGTGAATGGACTAGCGGGAGAGGGGCGAATACGCAGTATTTT.

The table lists this clonotype with a count of one. The chain carries TRBV4-1 and TRBJ2-6; D is tentatively TRBD1 or TRBD2 (6 bases each). Germline V CDR1 and CDR2: MGHRA, YSYEKL. This CDR3 is built from 18 residues. The CDR3 is CTSSQDRLGATGANVLTF. For the CDR3, the DNA is TGCACTAGCAGCCAAGACCGTCTGGGGGCGACAGGGGCCAACGTCCTGACTTTC.

Remarks on this clonotype: The junction shows a germline mismatch at one end, possibly a read error. The chain recombines TRBV5-5 with TRBJ2-3; D remains unclear. The CDR3 contains 20 residues. Germline lookup yields CDR1 SGHKS and CDR2 YYEKEE (reference sequence). Here the CDR3 DNA reads TGTGCCGGCAGCTTGGAGCGTGCTCGTACCGGCATCCCAAGCACAGATACGCAGTGTTTT. It translates to CAGSLERARTGIPSTDTQCF.

This clonotype was counted a single time. Since no conserved phenylalanine or tryptophan closes the CDR3, a read error is the likely cause. The V call is TRBV11-2, the J call TRBJ2-3, with D possibly being TRBD2 (5 bases). V was shortened by 9 bases and J by 0 bases, with 31 bases between the two germline ends. The CDR3 is made up of 20 amino acids. The V gene's germline CDR1 is SGHAT and CDR2 FQNNGV. The CDR3 is CASSPDEPLQIARSTDTQYL. CDR3 DNA: TGTGCCAGTAGCCCCGATGAGCCCCTGCAGATAGCGAGAAGCACAGATACGCAGTATCTT.

This clonotype is labeled as large. This rearrangement joins TRBV11-2 to TRBJ2-7, with a possible D match to TRBD2 (6 bases). The CDR3 loop spans 15 amino acids. V lost 4 bases and J 4 bases, leaving 17 bases between the germline ends. In germline, CDR1 is SGHAT, CDR2 FQNNGV. CDR3 sequence (DNA): TGTGCCAGCAGCTCAACCCGGGGGAGAAGATACGAGCAGTACTTC. This gives the protein CASSSTRGRRYEQYF. The whole variable domain, filled in from reference TRBV11-2 and TRBJ2-7, reads EAGVAQSPRYKIIEKRQSVAFWCNPISGHATLYWYQQILGQGPKLLIQFQNNGVVDDSQLPKDRFSAERLKGVDSTLKIQPAKLEDSAVYLCASSSTRGRRYEQYFGPGTRLTVT.